The 12 T cell receptor beta chains below all came from one sample that was sequenced in a study of blood T cells in healthy people across ages. It was with a sample-barcoded 5' primer and a J-beta primer mix that a second PCR of about 6 to 12 cycles was run. TCRdb analysed the 5' RACE reads with MiXCR anew, one entry per CDR3 protein. The sample shows 450,000 to 600,000 distinct CDR3 sequences, about 29% of them seen only once. These same records also appear under a second study, on T cells of mothers and their children.

Sequencing was done on a sample of blood. The receptors were sampled from a boy aged 2 to 10 in good health.

This clonotype appeared a few times. This sequence joins TRBV6-5 and TRBJ2-5; 8 positions agree with TRBD1. The V gene end was trimmed by 4 bases and the J gene end by 1 base; junction bases not matched to a gene: 8. Per the germline V gene, CDR1 is MNHEY and CDR2 is SVGAGI. The CDR3 is 16 amino acids. The chain's CDR3 is CASSFSRQGLQETQYF. The CDR3 bases are TGTGCCAGCAGTTTCAGTAGACAGGGGCTCCAAGAGACCCAGTACTTC.

The V call is TRBV15, the J call TRBJ2-2; D remains unclear. The germline gives CDR1 LNHNV, CDR2 YYDKDF (reference sequence). With 3 bases removed from V and 2 bases from J, the gap between germline ends came to 4 bases. The length of the CDR3 is 13 residues. In nucleotides, the CDR3 is TGTGCCACCAGCAGGGACAACACCGGGGAGCTGTTTTTT. This gives the protein CATSRDNTGELFF.

This clonotype appeared a single time. The chain employs TRBV24-1 and TRBJ2-3; 7 bases fit TRBD2. Per the germline V gene, CDR1 is KGHDR and CDR2 is SFDVKD. The trim removed 1 base at V and 4 bases at J, leaving 7 bases unmatched. This CDR3 contains 16 residues. The CDR3 nucleotides are TGTGCCACCAGTGATTTAAGCGGGGAGGTCTCAGATACGCAGTATTTT. Translation: CATSDLSGEVSDTQYF.

As for this clonotype: A read error may produce the germline difference seen at one junction end. The chain carries TRBV20-1 and TRBJ1-2, with TRBD1 matching 9 bases. The CDR3 has 15 residues. CDR1 and CDR2 (germline): DFQATT, SNEGSKA (reference sequence). For the CDR3, the DNA is TGCAGTGCTAGAATCCGGGACAGGGACTTCTATGGCAACACCTTC. It codes for CSARIRDRDFYGNTF.

This clonotype was counted a single time. The chain combines TRBV7-6 with TRBJ2-3, with 7 bases fitting TRBD2. CDR1 is SGHVS and CDR2 is FNYEAQ in the germline V gene. V was clipped by 3 bases and J by 4 bases; unmatched bases: 4. The CDR3 totals 14 residues. The CDR3 region is CASSFNAGADTQYF. CDR3 sequence (DNA): TGTGCCAGCAGCTTTAACGCGGGGGCAGATACGCAGTATTTT.

The rearrangement uses TRBV29-1 and TRBJ2-2; 11 nucleotides match TRBD1. The CDR3 has 12 amino acids. V shed 7 bases, J shed 6 bases, and the junction held 1 base outside the gene matches. Germline V gene sequence: CDR1 SQVTM, CDR2 ANQGSEA. CDR3 DNA: TGCAGCGGGGACAGGGGGTCCGGGGAGCTGTTTTTT. It codes for CSGDRGSGELFF.

There are many counts of this clonotype. The genes are TRBV18 and TRBJ2-1; D may be TRBD1 (5 bases). The ends were cut back, 3 bases at V and 0 bases at J, with 9 bases in the middle. CDR1 and CDR2 (germline): KGHSH, LQKENI. CDR3 size: 15 residues. This CDR3 is CASSPGLSSYNEQFF. The CDR3 DNA reads as TGTGCCAGCTCACCGGGGCTCAGCTCCTACAATGAGCAGTTCTTC.

The genes are TRBV6-1 and TRBJ2-2; 7 bases are a match to TRBD1. CDR3 length: 14 residues. Germline-derived CDR1 and CDR2 are MNHNS and SASEGT. V was clipped by 1 base and J by 6 bases; unmatched bases: 2. The CDR3 spells CASSEGTGAGELFF. The CDR3 nucleotides read TGTGCCAGCAGTGAAGGGACAGGCGCCGGGGAGCTGTTTTTT.

The CDR3 reads CASSLGTGGCDTNEKLFF. The CDR3, as DNA: TGTGCCAGCAGCCTTGGGACAGGGGGATGTGATACTAATGAAAAACTGTTTTTT. The J gene is TRBJ1-4, the V gene TRBV21-1; no check of the table's D call, TRBD1, against the DNA was made. TRBV21-1 is deemed a pseudogene. The CDR3 extends over 18 amino acids.

The chain links TRBV5-4 to TRBJ2-3, with 8 nucleotides matching TRBD2. The germline V gene has CDR1 SGHNT and CDR2 YYREEE (reference sequence). Trimming removed 1 base from V and 3 bases from J; junction bases left unmatched: 7. The CDR3 length is 16 residues. CDR3 loop: CASSLLRGGLTDTQYF. Written as DNA, the CDR3 is TGTGCCAGCAGCTTGCTCCGGGGGGGCCTGACAGATACGCAGTATTTT.

The chain has TRBV5-1 and TRBJ2-5; D perhaps matches TRBD2 (6 bases). With 4 bases removed from V and 2 bases from J, the gap between germline ends came to 15 bases. In germline, CDR1 is SGHRS, CDR2 YFSETQ. The CDR3 contains 15 residues. Written as DNA, the CDR3 is TGCGCCAGCAGCCTGGGGGACTTCCCACAAGAGACCCAGTACTTC. It translates to CASSLGDFPQETQYF.

The V and J genes are TRBV7-9 and TRBJ2-3; D is possibly TRBD2 (6 bases). Germline V CDR1 and CDR2: SEHNR, FQNEAQ (reference sequence). Trimming left V 6 bases short and J 3 bases short, with 7 bases between. This CDR3 is 12 amino acids long. The CDR3 reads CASRLATDTQYF. CDR3 DNA sequence: TGTGCCAGCAGACTAGCAACAGATACGCAGTATTTT.